This T cell receptor beta chain stems from a study of shared clonotypes between healthy human individuals (dated by TCRdb to about 2020). Broadly, across the study: The cohort comprised a couple of women and a few men aged 18 to 49 years. To increase sequencing depth and limit assay-specific biases, different laboratories used diverse techniques to prepare libraries and sequence TCR repertoires. The study deeply sequenced blood TCR repertoires of roughly five healthy adults to estimate repertoire size and the extent of clonotype sharing between individuals. Each donor's leukapheresis produced roughly between about 0.8 and 10 billion PBMCs.

Broad study findings and their caveats: Because the study included a small number of donors, the genetic and exposure-history diversity represented was limited. Based on pairwise subsampling, the degree of clonotype sharing among donors was expected to be affected by sequencing depth. Sampling was restricted to blood, and TCR repertoires in tissues likely differ from the TCR repertoires found in blood.

Healthy HIV-negative adults with no recently reported acute infections or vaccinations were included as donors. Every donor was a Caucasian adult residing in Nashville, Tennessee, USA. For unsorted samples, tens of millions of PBMCs were counted, and genomic DNA was extracted using the QIAamp DNA Blood Mini kit. Blood was obtained by leukapheresis, after which PBMCs were separated by Ficoll-Histopaque density gradient centrifugation and cryopreserved in liquid nitrogen vapor phase. Using the deep immunoSEQ assay, TCR CDR3 regions were amplified from genomic DNA by multiplex PCR. Genomic DNA extracted from each cell subset was distributed evenly over all wells of several immunoSEQ 96-well plates, and each plate served as one replicate. For unsorted PBMC, each replicate PCR was loaded with around 300 ng genomic DNA, equivalent to about 30,000 T cell genomes. Unsorted PBMC genomic DNA was sequenced across ten immunoSEQ deep assay plates. The purified libraries were quantified using a Qubit 3.0 fluorometer, sized with a Bioanalyzer 2100, and then quantified again using the KAPA Library Quantification kit. Every immunoSEQ 96-well plate was sequenced on a separate single-read 150-cycle Illumina NextSeq 550 flow cell. Per the original workflow: The immunoSEQ output contained only junctional sequences without quality scores, so filtering could not match that applied to full-length reads. Sequences were annotated with PyIR, a Python wrapper for IgBLAST v1.9, using IMGT germline references to assign V/J genes and CDR3. Reads with weak V/J assignments (E-value above 1e-6), missing CDR3, stop codons, out-of-frame junctions, or ambiguous translated residues were removed. A V3J clonotype was defined by an identical inferred V gene, J gene, and CDR3 amino acid sequence. To compute the percentage overlap between repertoires, the number of shared unique clonotypes was divided by the size of the smaller repertoire. Richness of each repertoire was evaluated using RTK rarefaction, the Chao1 estimator, and Recon v2.1 estimates of unobserved clonotypes. Drawn from immuneACCESS, this table holds only the in-frame rearrangements with V and J called that TCRdb kept. Clones are partly lost; checked studies trace under half to an unresolved V gene and leave the rest unexplained. V and J calls and clone size are as listed in that table; D and trimming were resolved from the DNA. The sample table contains about 490,000 clones; only one count was recorded for approximately 80% of them. Roughly 13% of the sample comes from the top ten.

This clone was counted only a few times. Its antigen is currently not known. Base-call qualities are not available, and no considerably larger clone is one nucleotide away. The sequenced material came from PBMCs. The clonotype originates from a woman in her forties in good health. Some clones in this sample may be carry-over from other donors' samples.

Here the CDR3 is given as CASSQPQGNTEAFF. The DNA sequence is given as TGCGCCAGCTCCCAGCCACAGGGTAACACTGAAGCTTTCTTT. The chain was built from TRBV10-2 and TRBJ1-1; TRBD1 could be the D gene, as 6 bases match. At the junction V is shortened by 8 bases and J by 2 bases, with 15 bases in between. CDR1 and CDR2, per the germline V gene, are WSHSY and SAAADI. Counted from cysteine to phenylalanine, this CDR3 has 14 amino acids. Only the CDR3 DNA is retained, 42 bases long and in frame from the first base.